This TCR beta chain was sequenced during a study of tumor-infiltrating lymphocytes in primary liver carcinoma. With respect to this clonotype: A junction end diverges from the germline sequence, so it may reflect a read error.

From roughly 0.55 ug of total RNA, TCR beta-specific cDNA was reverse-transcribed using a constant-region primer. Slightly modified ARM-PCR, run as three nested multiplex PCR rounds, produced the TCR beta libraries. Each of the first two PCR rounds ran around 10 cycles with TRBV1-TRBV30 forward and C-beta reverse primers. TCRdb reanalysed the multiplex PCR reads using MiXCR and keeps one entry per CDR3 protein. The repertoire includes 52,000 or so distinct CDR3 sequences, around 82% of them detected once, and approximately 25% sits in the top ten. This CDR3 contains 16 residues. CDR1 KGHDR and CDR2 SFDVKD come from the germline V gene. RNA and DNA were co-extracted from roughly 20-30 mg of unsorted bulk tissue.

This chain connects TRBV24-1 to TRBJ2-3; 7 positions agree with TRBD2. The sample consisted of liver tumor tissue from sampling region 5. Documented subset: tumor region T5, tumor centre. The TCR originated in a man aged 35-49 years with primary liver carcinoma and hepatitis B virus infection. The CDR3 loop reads CAISGRGTTSTDTHYF. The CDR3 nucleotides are TGTGCCATCAGTGGGAGGGGAACGACTAGCACAGATACGCATTATTTT.